This record concerns one T cell receptor beta chain sequence. The antigen this receptor binds is unknown. It has no much larger one-base neighbor in the sample; base qualities were not kept. TCRbeta CDR3 regions were amplified from genomic DNA by means of the immunoSEQ Assay, a bias-controlled multiplex PCR. As for the original processing: Nucleated cell counts per sample were estimated from amplification of reference gene primers within the assay. To quantify the absolute abundance of each unique TCRbeta CDR3 rearrangement, sequence reads were collapsed and filtered. For each sample, productive Simpson clonality was calculated by taking the square root of Simpson's diversity index across productive rearrangements. TCRdb took this table from immuneACCESS and kept in-frame rearrangements with V and J called. Such tables lack part of the clones; where checked against another copy, unresolved V genes explain under half of the gap, and the rest is unexplained. V and J calls and clone size are those listed in that table; D and trimming were worked out from the DNA. For this sample the table gives about 120,000 clones, of which nearly 90% were detected only once. The top ten clonotypes cover 3.5% to 4% of the sample.

The CDR3 goes from the cysteine to the phenylalanine over 13 residues. Solely the CDR3 DNA is kept, with 39 bases framed from the first base. Trimming takes 6 bases from V and 6 bases from J, and the germline ends sit 12 bases apart. The germline V gene yields SNHLY for CDR1 and FYNNEI for CDR2. This sample stems from a study of blood T cell repertoires in COVID-19 (dated by TCRdb to 2020 to 2021). Regarding the research as a whole: Samples covering the acute and convalescent phases of COVID-19 were provided by collaborators in the United States, Italy and Spain. The prospective study material was composed of cDNA or gDNA derived from T cells, B-cell-depleted T cells, or PBMCs. Deeply sampled blood TCRbeta repertoires from subjects exposed to, actively infected with, or recovered from COVID-19 were included in the dataset. The repertoires were made available in a free public database intended to serve as a resource for research on the immune response to SARS-CoV-2. Samples were obtained from the ongoing ImmuneRACE study (first 160 participants) and from 1,254 subjects provided by 6 global collaborators. Sample metadata almost always included a de-identified subject ID, COVID-19 status, age in years and sex. Where available, HLA class I and class II types were taken from metadata supplied by the sample provider and were not determined by assay-based typing. On the study overall, not on this receptor specifically: How much clinical and demographic metadata was included differed by source and by participant, and the metadata was provided uncurated.

One collaborating source in Seattle enrolled patients during active infection and followed them longitudinally through the course of disease. Collaborating institutions collected whole blood in K2EDTA tubes following their own protocols. For TCRbeta analysis, collaborators shipped samples in one of three forms: frozen whole blood, isolated PBMCs, or DNA extracted from either of those sample types. Sequences were obtained from peripheral blood. The receptor's source is a woman aged 60-75 years with COVID-19, enrolled during active disease. The sequence is built from TRBV2 and TRBJ2-1, and possibly TRBD1, on 5 matching bases. This receptor has the CDR3 CASRGEGANEQFF. The DNA sequence is TGTGCCAGCAGGGGTGAAGGGGCCAATGAGCAGTTCTTC.